The source of this T cell receptor beta chain is a study of blood T cell repertoires in COVID-19. Profiled with immunoSEQ multiplex PCR; TCRdb holds only in-frame clones, not every one. The sample lists approximately 200,000 clones, roughly 80% occurring once. Germline V lookup: CDR1 MNHEY, CDR2 SVGEGT. Deletions cut 7 bases from V and 3 bases from J, with 18 bases between. The CDR3 spans 15 residues. The sequenced sample was peripheral blood. The receptor's source is a woman aged 80 or over with acute or convalescent COVID-19. J is TRBJ1-1 and V is TRBV6-2 or TRBV6-3, with D possibly matching TRBD1 (5 bases). DNA of the CDR3: TGTGCCAGCACCCCCGCTAGGGGTATGGACACTGAAGCTTTCTTT. Its translation: CASTPARGMDTEAFF.